Listed here is a single T cell receptor beta chain. Patients at the Seattle site were enrolled during active infection and followed longitudinally. The sample originates from a study of blood T cell repertoires in COVID-19. The overall study: Nucleic acid was either cDNA or gDNA, and it came from T cells, B-cell-depleted T cells, or PBMCs.

CDR3 length: 15 amino acids. From germline, CDR1 is MNHEY and CDR2 SMNVEV (reference sequence). Trimming took 0 bases from V and 3 from J; bases not matched to a gene: 3. Per the authors' pipeline: Estimates of nucleated cell counts were drawn from the amplification of reference gene primers. Some clones are missing from TCRdb's copy, which holds only in-frame ones; the method was immunoSEQ multiplex PCR. That table gives V, J and clone size, and the DNA gave D and trimming. The sample holds about 390,000 clones, about 89% seen once. The receptor comes from a woman aged 55-69 years with COVID-19, enrolled during active disease. The sequencing sample was made of peripheral blood. The V and J genes are TRBV27 and TRBJ2-7; 9 bases align to TRBD2. The CDR3 DNA reads TGTGCCAGCAGTTTATCGCGGGGGGGCCACTACGAGCAGTACTTC. This gives the protein CASSLSRGGHYEQYF.